The sequence of this T cell receptor beta chain was determined in a study of blood T cell repertoires in COVID-19. With 2 bases removed from V and 4 bases from J, the gap between germline ends came to 5 bases. The CDR3 covers 12 residues. Per the authors' pipeline: Reference gene primer amplification yielded estimated nucleated cell counts. Assay: immunoSEQ multiplex PCR; the TCRdb copy retains only in-frame clones and omits some. V and J calls and clone size are as listed in that table; D and trimming were resolved from the DNA. Here the sample spans under 250,000 clones, 70% to 80% being singletons. In the case of this clone: Other DNA sequences in this sample translate to the same CDR3.

Patients in Seattle were enrolled during active infection, then followed longitudinally. The specimen was peripheral blood. The TCR comes from a woman aged 40 to 50 with COVID-19, enrolled during active disease. The rearrangement joins TRBV12-3 or TRBV12-4 to TRBJ1-2, with D possibly being TRBD1 (5 bases). CDR3 protein: CASSLQGYGYTF. CDR3 in DNA: TGTGCCAGCAGTTTACAGGGCTATGGCTACACCTTC.